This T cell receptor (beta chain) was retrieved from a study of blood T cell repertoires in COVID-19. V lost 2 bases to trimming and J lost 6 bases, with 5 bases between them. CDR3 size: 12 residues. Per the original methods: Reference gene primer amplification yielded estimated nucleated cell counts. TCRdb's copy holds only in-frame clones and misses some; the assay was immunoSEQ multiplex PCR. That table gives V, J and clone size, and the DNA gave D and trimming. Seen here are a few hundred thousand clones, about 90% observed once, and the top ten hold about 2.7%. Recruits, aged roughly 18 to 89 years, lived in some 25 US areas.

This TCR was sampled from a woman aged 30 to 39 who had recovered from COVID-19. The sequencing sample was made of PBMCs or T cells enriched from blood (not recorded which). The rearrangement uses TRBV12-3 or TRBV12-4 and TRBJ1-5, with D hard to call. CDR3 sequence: CASSLRGQPQHF. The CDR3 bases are TGTGCCAGCAGTTTACGCGGTCAGCCCCAGCATTTT.